This is a list of T cell receptor beta chains from one sample in a study of technical replicates of blood from a few donors. Repertoires were generated with immunoSEQ multiplex PCR, while TCRdb's copy carries only in-frame clones and drops some. Among around 49,000 clones listed, 90% to 97% were seen once. The sample taken for sequencing was T cells isolated from PBMCs. Receptor source: a human donor in good health. Both conserved end residues are part of each CDR3. The D gene is left open where the match is weak. Rows may omit the clone size; those that give it use once, few, many or a size class.

DNA	CDR3	size	J	D	V
TGTGCCAGCAGTTCGGACAGGGCTAGCAATCAGCCCCAGCATTTT	CASSSDRASNQPQHF	-	TRBJ1-5	TRBD1	TRBV7-2
TGTGCCAGCAGTTCCCGGACACACAGCTCCTACGAGCAGTACTTC	CASSSRTHSSYEQYF	-	TRBJ2-7	-	TRBV27
TGCGCCAGCAGCCAATATCAGGGGACTGAAGCTTTCTTT	CASSQYQGTEAFF	once	TRBJ1-1	-	TRBV4-1
TGTGCCAGCAGCGTTAAAGAGACCCAGTACTTC	CASSVKETQYF	-	TRBJ2-5	-	TRBV7-3
TGTGCCATTAGAGGTGGGGCCAACGTCCTGACTTTC	CAIRGGANVLTF	once	TRBJ2-6	-	TRBV13
TGTGCCAGCAGCTTGTTCAAGGGGGCAGGGAACGGCTACACCTTC	CASSLFKGAGNGYTF	-	TRBJ1-2	TRBD1	TRBV11-2
TGTGCCAGCAGCGGTCACGAGCAGTACTTC	CASSGHEQYF	-	TRBJ2-7	-	TRBV2
TGTGCCAGCAGTTATGGGCAGGGGGTCACGTTC	CASSYGQGVTF	-	TRBJ2-7	TRBD1	TRBV28
TGTGCCAGCAGTCCTCCAGGGGCCGCCAGCTACAATGAGCAGTTCTTC	CASSPPGAASYNEQFF	-	TRBJ2-1	-	TRBV28
TGCAGCGTTGGACAGGGGAACACTGAAGCTTTCTTT	CSVGQGNTEAFF	-	TRBJ1-1	TRBD1	TRBV29-1
TGCAGCGTTGGAGGGCTAGCGGGGTATGGCGAGCAGTTCTTC	CSVGGLAGYGEQFF	-	TRBJ2-1	TRBD2	TRBV29-1
TGCGCCAGCAGTCCCCGACAGATGAACACCGGGGAGCTGTTTTTT	CASSPRQMNTGELFF	-	TRBJ2-2	-	TRBV5-1
TGCGCCAGCAGTGAGTCAGGAGGGGTCAAAGCTTTCTTT	CASSESGGVKAFF	medium-sized	TRBJ1-1	-	TRBV10-1
TGTGCCAGCAGCTTAGACAGGGAACTCAATGAGCAGTTCTTC	CASSLDRELNEQFF	-	TRBJ2-1	-	TRBV7-9
TGTGCCAGCAGTTACCCTGGACTAGCAGGCTCCTACGAGCAGTACTTC	CASSYPGLAGSYEQYF	few	TRBJ2-7	TRBD2	TRBV6-5
TGTGCCAGCAGCCCAAGGGAGAGGGTAAATCAGCCCCAGCATTTT	CASSPRERVNQPQHF	-	TRBJ1-5	-	TRBV6-1
TGCAGCGCTGTGACAGGGCCGAACGAGCAGTACTTC	CSAVTGPNEQYF	-	TRBJ2-7	TRBD1	TRBV29-1
TGCGCCAGCAGCCAAAGGGGGACTGAAGCTTTCTTT	CASSQRGTEAFF	-	TRBJ1-1	-	TRBV4-1
TGTGCTAGTGGTTCTCCGGGACAACTAAATGAAAAACTGTTTTTT	CASGSPGQLNEKLFF	-	TRBJ1-4	-	TRBV12-5
TGTGCCAGCAGCTTAGAGACAGCTACAACTAATGAAAAACTGTTTTTT	CASSLETATTNEKLFF	-	TRBJ1-4	-	TRBV7-2
TGTGCCAGCAGCGGCATTAAGCAGTACAGGGGGCGGGACGGCTACACCTTC	CASSGIKQYRGRDGYTF	-	TRBJ1-2	TRBD1	TRBV5-6
TGTGCCAGCAGCTTAGTTGGGACTAATGAAGTAGTCCAAGAGACCCAGTACTTC	CASSLVGTNEVVQETQYF	-	TRBJ2-5	TRBD2	TRBV7-2
TGTGCCAGCAGTCCACTAGCGGGAGTACAAGAGACCCAGTACTTC	CASSPLAGVQETQYF	once	TRBJ2-5	TRBD2	TRBV28
TGTGCCAGTAACGACAGGTGGAACACTGAAGCTTTCTTT	CASNDRWNTEAFF	-	TRBJ1-1	-	TRBV19
TGTGCCAGCAGCTTAGAGGGGGCGTACGAGCAGTACTTC	CASSLEGAYEQYF	-	TRBJ2-7	-	TRBV11-3
TGTGCCTGGAGTGTAGGGACAGGCGATCAGCCCCAGCATTTT	CAWSVGTGDQPQHF	-	TRBJ1-5	TRBD1	TRBV30
TGTGCCTGGAGTGTACTACCCCTAGGTACAGATACGCAGTATTTT	CAWSVLPLGTDTQYF	-	TRBJ2-3	-	TRBV30
TGTGCCAGCAGACATTCCCTGAACACTGAAGCTTTCTTT	CASRHSLNTEAFF	-	TRBJ1-1	-	TRBV6-1
TGTGCCAGCAGTGAAATGGAGCTGGGCTACACCTTC	CASSEMELGYTF	-	TRBJ1-2	-	TRBV2
TGTGCCAGCAGCTTATCGTGGCAGGCCCAAGAGACCCAGTACTTC	CASSLSWQAQETQYF	-	TRBJ2-5	-	TRBV7-9
TGTGCCAGCAGGGCGGGACAGGGTTGGGGCTACACCTTC	CASRAGQGWGYTF	few	TRBJ1-2	TRBD1	TRBV28
TGCGCCAGCAGCTTGGCCGGCAATCAGCCCCAGCATTTT	CASSLAGNQPQHF	-	TRBJ1-5	-	TRBV5-1
TGTGCCAGCAGTGAACAGGTTAGTCAGCCCCAGCATTTT	CASSEQVSQPQHF	-	TRBJ1-5	-	TRBV2
TGTGCCAGTAGTACCCCTTGGACAGGGGGTCAGCCCCAGCATTTT	CASSTPWTGGQPQHF	-	TRBJ1-5	TRBD1	TRBV19
TGTGCCAGCAGCTCTTATTCGGGGACTGAAGCTTTCTTT	CASSSYSGTEAFF	-	TRBJ1-1	-	TRBV5-6
TGCAGCGTTGTTCCAAGGACAGGCTTCGACTATGGCTACACCTTC	CSVVPRTGFDYGYTF	-	TRBJ1-2	TRBD1	TRBV29-1
TGTGCCAGCGGGGCCGGGTCTTACCGGACTAGCGGGATAGATACGCAGTATTTT	CASGAGSYRTSGIDTQYF	-	TRBJ2-3	TRBD2	TRBV5-4
TGTGCCAGCAGTTTTCCGCGGGATATTTATGAGCAGTTCTTC	CASSFPRDIYEQFF	once	TRBJ2-1	-	TRBV28
TGTGCCAGCAGTTTGACCCTAGCGTCAAGCTCCTACGAGCAGTACTTC	CASSLTLASSSYEQYF	-	TRBJ2-7	-	TRBV27
TGCGCCAGCAATCAGGGTAGCACAGATACGCAGTATTTT	CASNQGSTDTQYF	-	TRBJ2-3	-	TRBV5-1
TGTGCCAGCAGTTTCAGGGACAGGGGGAACCAACTGTTTTTT	CASSFRDRGNQLFF	-	TRBJ1-4	TRBD1	TRBV6-5
TGTGCCAGCAGTATACGACTAGCTCACTACAATGAGCAGTTCTTC	CASSIRLAHYNEQFF	-	TRBJ2-1	TRBD2	TRBV6-5
TGTGCCTGGAGAAATCCGGGACAGGGGAACACAGATACGCAGTATTTT	CAWRNPGQGNTDTQYF	-	TRBJ2-3	TRBD1	TRBV30
TGTGCCTGGGACAGGGGGGTTGTTGGTGAAAAACTGTTTTTT	CAWDRGVVGEKLFF	-	TRBJ1-4	TRBD1	TRBV30
TGTGCCAGCAGTGAAGTTAGCGGGAGGGCCTACGAGCAGTACTTC	CASSEVSGRAYEQYF	-	TRBJ2-7	TRBD2	TRBV6-1
TGTGCCAGCAGCGCCCAGGGACTAGCGGGTTTTAACGGGGAGCTGTTTTTT	CASSAQGLAGFNGELFF	-	TRBJ2-2	TRBD2	TRBV7-3
TGTGCCAGTAGTATAGGAGGGGGCGATTCGGCTTTCTTT	CASSIGGGDSAFF	few	TRBJ1-1	TRBD1	TRBV19
TGTGCCTGGAGATCAGATGAAAAACTGTTTTTT	CAWRSDEKLFF	-	TRBJ1-4	-	TRBV30
TGTGCCAGCAGCTTAGCAGGGGGCGCAAATGGCTACACCTTC	CASSLAGGANGYTF	-	TRBJ1-2	TRBD1	TRBV7-8
TGTGCCAGCAGTCCTGAGGGACTAGACTACGAGCAGTACTTC	CASSPEGLDYEQYF	once	TRBJ2-7	TRBD2	TRBV28
TGTGCCAGCAGTGGGACAGGGAGATTTTATGGCTACACCTTC	CASSGTGRFYGYTF	-	TRBJ1-2	TRBD1	TRBV2
TGTGCCAGCAGTTTAAGGACAGGGGGACTCTACGAGCAGTACTTC	CASSLRTGGLYEQYF	-	TRBJ2-7	TRBD1	TRBV27
TGCGCCAGCAGGACTGGGAACACTGAAGCTTTCTTT	CASRTGNTEAFF	-	TRBJ1-1	-	TRBV4-1
TGTGCCATCAGTGAACCGGGACAGGGAGACAATGAGCAGTTCTTC	CAISEPGQGDNEQFF	-	TRBJ2-1	TRBD1	TRBV10-3
TGTGCCAGCAGCTTATCGGTGACGGAGGGTTACGAGCAGTACTTC	CASSLSVTEGYEQYF	-	TRBJ2-7	-	TRBV7-6